These T cell receptor beta chains were read from a single sample in a study of T cell responses to AZD1222 COVID-19 vaccine. Profiling relied on immunoSEQ multiplex PCR, and the TCRdb table lists in-frame clones only, not all of them. This sample carries 100,000 to 150,000 clones, around 89% of them seen once, and the ten largest clones take roughly 1.4%. Sequenced material: peripheral blood, taken on day 0 of AZD1222 vaccination. These TCRs come from an adult in good health. Each CDR3 is given with its conserved first and last residue. The D gene is left open where the match is weak. Rows give clone size only sometimes, using once, few, many, or a class for an expanded clone.

d_call j_call clone_size v_call cdr3_aa cdr3_nt
TRBD2 TRBJ2-7 . TRBV19 CASSILPSGSSYEQYF TGTGCCAGTAGTATTTTGCCTAGCGGGAGCTCCTACGAGCAGTACTTC
. TRBJ2-3 once TRBV9 CASSVRSSGRTDTQYF TGTGCCAGCAGCGTTCGGTCCAGCGGGCGCACAGATACGCAGTATTTT
TRBD2 TRBJ2-5 . TRBV29-1 CSVDGSGRGRAQYF TGCAGCGTTGACGGTAGCGGGAGGGGAAGGGCCCAGTACTTC
. TRBJ2-2 . TRBV6-5 CASRTGGLDTGELFF TGTGCCAGCCGGACTGGGGGGCTCGACACCGGGGAGCTGTTTTTT
. TRBJ1-1 . TRBV28 CASSPPARLPEAFF TGTGCCAGCAGTCCCCCGGCTAGGCTGCCTGAAGCTTTCTTT
. TRBJ1-1 . TRBV19 CASTALVGVKNTEAFF TGTGCCAGTACTGCTCTCGTCGGCGTCAAGAACACTGAAGCTTTCTTT
. TRBJ2-7 once TRBV14 CASSQSSFWDFGEQYF TGTGCCAGCAGCCAAAGTTCTTTTTGGGACTTCGGGGAGCAGTACTTC
TRBD2 TRBJ2-1 . TRBV4-1 CASSSGLAGRNEQFF TGCGCCAGCAGCTCCGGACTAGCGGGGAGGAATGAGCAGTTCTTC
TRBD1 TRBJ1-5 . TRBV19 CASTLGNRGVNQPQHF TGTGCCAGTACCCTAGGGAACAGGGGGGTCAATCAGCCCCAGCATTTT
. TRBJ2-7 . TRBV18 CASSPPSGGNEQYF TGTGCCAGCTCACCACCTTCCGGGGGCAACGAGCAGTACTTC
TRBD2 TRBJ2-7 . TRBV5-1 CASSLWSSGRNGLLYEQYF TGCGCCAGCAGCTTGTGGTCTAGCGGGAGGAACGGCCTGCTATACGAGCAGTACTTC
TRBD2 TRBJ2-3 . TRBV30 CAWNRGADTQYF TGTGCCTGGAATCGGGGGGCAGATACGCAGTATTTT
. TRBJ2-3 . TRBV10-1 CASARDISTDTQYF TGCGCCAGCGCCCGGGACATTTCCACAGATACGCAGTATTTT
. TRBJ2-3 . TRBV1 CTSSRAGLAGRTDTQYF TGCACCAGCAGCCGGGCAGGACTAGCGGGGCGTACAGATACGCAGTATTTT
. TRBJ1-6 . TRBV27 CASSLYRPYPNSPLHF TGTGCCAGCAGTTTATACAGGCCATACCCGAATTCACCCCTCCACTTT
TRBD1 TRBJ2-7 . TRBV7-6 CASSQTGGASAYEQYF TGTGCCAGCAGCCAAACAGGGGGCGCATCGGCCTACGAGCAGTACTTC
. TRBJ2-1 . TRBV11-2 CASSLEQSTDKQFF TGTGCCAGCAGCTTAGAGCAATCGACAGACAAGCAGTTCTTC
. TRBJ1-1 . TRBV5-1 CASSLGPNTEAFF TGCGCCAGCAGCTTGGGACCGAACACTGAAGCTTTCTTT
TRBD2 TRBJ2-3 . TRBV10-1 CASSEPGLATTDTQYF TGCGCCAGCAGTGAGCCGGGACTAGCGACCACAGATACGCAGTATTTT
. TRBJ1-5 . TRBV6-5 CASKPLGGEGQPQHF TGTGCCAGCAAGCCTTTGGGGGGCGAAGGTCAGCCCCAGCATTTT
. TRBJ2-3 . TRBV5-8 CASSPGLLGTDTQYF TGTGCCAGCAGCCCGGGGTTGTTGGGCACAGATACGCAGTATTTT
. TRBJ2-5 . TRBV7-9 CASSTIRGKQETQYF TGTGCCAGCAGCACGATCCGGGGCAAACAAGAGACCCAGTACTTC
. TRBJ1-4 . TRBV10-3 CAISGKGKTNEKLFF TGTGCCATCAGTGGAAAGGGTAAAACTAATGAAAAACTGTTTTTT
TRBD1 TRBJ2-2 . TRBV24-1 CATTGTVNTGELFF TGTGCCACAACCGGGACAGTGAACACCGGGGAGCTGTTTTTT
. TRBJ2-7 . TRBV3-1/TRBV3-2 CASSQEVSRHSSSYEQYF TGTGCCAGCAGCCAAGAGGTTAGCAGACACAGCAGCTCCTACGAGCAGTACTTC